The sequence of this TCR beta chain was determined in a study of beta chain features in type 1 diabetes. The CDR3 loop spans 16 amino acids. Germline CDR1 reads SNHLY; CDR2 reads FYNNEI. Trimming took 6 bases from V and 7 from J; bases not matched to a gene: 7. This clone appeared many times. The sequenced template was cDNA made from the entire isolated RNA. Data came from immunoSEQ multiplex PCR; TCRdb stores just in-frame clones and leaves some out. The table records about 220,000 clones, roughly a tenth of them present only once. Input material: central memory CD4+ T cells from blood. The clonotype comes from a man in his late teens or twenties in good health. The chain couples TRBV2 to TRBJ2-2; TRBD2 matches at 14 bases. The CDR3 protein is CASSYGLAGGVGELFF. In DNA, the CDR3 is TGTGCCAGCAGCTACGGACTAGCGGGAGGCGTCGGGGAGCTGTTTTTT.